The 5 T cell receptor beta chains listed next were all sequenced from one sample in a study of blood T cell repertoires in COVID-19. The protocol was immunoSEQ multiplex PCR, while the TCRdb copy is restricted to in-frame clones and leaves out a portion. The sample shows some 150,000 clones, under 90% of them seen only once. The sample was peripheral blood. The receptors stem from a man in his fifties or sixties with acute or convalescent COVID-19.

CDR3 DNA: TGTGCCAGCTCACCACCGGGCGGGGCGCTTAACTATGGCTACACCTTC. Translating gives CASSPPGGALNYGYTF. The chain carries TRBV18 and TRBJ1-2, with D possibly being TRBD1 (5 bases). Trimming took off 0 bases at V and 1 base at J, with 12 bases between the two ends. CDR3 length: 16 residues. Germline lookup yields CDR1 KGHSH and CDR2 LQKENI.

This clone was seen just once. The rearrangement joins TRBV5-8 to TRBJ1-6; TRBD1 aligns across 9 bases. From germline, CDR1 is SGHTS and CDR2 YDEGEE. This CDR3 is 15 amino acids long. V lost 4 bases, J lost 8 bases, and 7 bases stayed unmatched. CDR3 loop: CASSQTTGGDSPLHF. In DNA form, the CDR3 reads TGTGCCAGCAGCCAAACGACAGGGGGGGATTCACCCCTCCACTTT.

The chain links TRBV9 to TRBJ2-1, with D perhaps matching TRBD2 (5 bases). Germline loops: CDR1 SGDLS, CDR2 YYNGEE. Deletions cut 0 bases from V and 2 bases from J, with 9 bases between. The CDR3 consists of 15 residues. This CDR3 is CASSVGSGAYNEQFF. CDR3 bases: TGTGCCAGCAGCGTAGGAAGCGGAGCCTACAATGAGCAGTTCTTC.

This clone was observed a few times. The rearrangement links TRBV6-4 to TRBJ1-5; no reliable D call. Trimming removed 10 bases from V and 2 bases from J, with 15 bases in between. The germline V gene encodes CDR1 MRHNA and CDR2 SNTAGT. This CDR3 has 14 amino acids. The CDR3 is CATERRVGNQPQHF. Written as DNA, the CDR3 is TGTGCCACCGAGCGGAGGGTTGGCAATCAGCCCCAGCATTTT.

The rearrangement uses TRBV7-9 and TRBJ2-3, with D unresolved. V was clipped by 10 bases and J by 0 bases, with 20 bases between them. Germline V gene sequence: CDR1 SEHNR, CDR2 FQNEAQ (reference sequence). The CDR3 contains 16 residues. The CDR3 nucleotides are TGTGCCACCTACGCGACGGGTACCTCTAGCACAGATACGCAGTATTTT. Translating it yields CATYATGTSSTDTQYF.